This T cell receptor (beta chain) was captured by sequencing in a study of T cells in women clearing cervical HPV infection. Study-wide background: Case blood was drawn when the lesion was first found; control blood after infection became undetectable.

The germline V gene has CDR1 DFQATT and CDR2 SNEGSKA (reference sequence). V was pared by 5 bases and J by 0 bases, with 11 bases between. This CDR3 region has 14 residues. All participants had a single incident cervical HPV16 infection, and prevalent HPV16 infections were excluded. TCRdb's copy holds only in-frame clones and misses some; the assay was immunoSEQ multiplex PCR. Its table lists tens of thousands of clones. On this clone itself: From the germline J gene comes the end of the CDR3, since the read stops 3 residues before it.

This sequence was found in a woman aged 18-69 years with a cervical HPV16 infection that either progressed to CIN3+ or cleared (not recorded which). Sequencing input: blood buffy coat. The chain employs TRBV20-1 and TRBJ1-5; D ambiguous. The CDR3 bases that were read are TGCAGTGCTCAGCCACGGGGTAGCAATCAGCCC. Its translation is CSAQPRGSNQP. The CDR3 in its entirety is CSAQPRGSNQPQHF.